This TCR beta chain was obtained from a study of blood T cell repertoires in COVID-19. Study details: The study drew acute and convalescent COVID-19 samples from the United States, Italy and Spain.

CDR3 size: 16 residues. V was cut by 0 bases and J by 7 bases, with 18 bases left in between. Germline V lookup: CDR1 LNHDA, CDR2 SQIVND (reference sequence). This table comes from immunoSEQ multiplex PCR, and its TCRdb copy is limited to in-frame clones, with some not included. This table holds a few hundred thousand clones, 87% found once. Participant age was roughly 18 to 90 years, and participants resided in 25 or so US areas. In assigning cohorts, the study relied on participant-reported clinical history. Cohort 3 recovered donors had two negative PCRs, clearance, or symptom resolution. The chain is built from TRBV19 and TRBJ2-5, with D unresolved. The sequence derives from a woman in her thirties who had recovered from COVID-19. The sequencing sample was made of PBMCs or T cells enriched from blood (not recorded which). This CDR3 is CASSIDPGPPKATQYF. CDR3 coding DNA: TGTGCCAGTAGTATAGATCCTGGGCCCCCCAAAGCGACCCAGTACTTC. The whole variable domain, remainder taken from reference TRBV19 and TRBJ2-5, is DGGITQSPKYLFRKEGQNVTLSCEQNLNHDAMYWYRQDPGQGLRLIYYSQIVNDFQKGDIAEGYSVSREKKESFPLTVTSAQKNPTAFYLCASSIDPGPPKATQYFGPGTRLLVL.